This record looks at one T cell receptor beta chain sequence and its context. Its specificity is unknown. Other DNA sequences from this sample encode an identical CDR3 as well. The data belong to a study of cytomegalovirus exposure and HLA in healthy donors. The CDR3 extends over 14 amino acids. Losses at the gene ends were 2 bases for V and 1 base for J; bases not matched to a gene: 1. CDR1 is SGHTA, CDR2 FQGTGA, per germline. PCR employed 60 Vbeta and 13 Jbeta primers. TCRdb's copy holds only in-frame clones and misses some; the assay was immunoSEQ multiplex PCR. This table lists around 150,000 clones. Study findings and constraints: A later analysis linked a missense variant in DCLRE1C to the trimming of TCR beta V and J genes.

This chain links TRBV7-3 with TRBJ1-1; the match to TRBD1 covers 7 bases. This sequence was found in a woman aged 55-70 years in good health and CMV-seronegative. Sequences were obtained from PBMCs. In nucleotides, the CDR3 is TGTGCCAGCAGCTTACAGGGGGGGAACACTGAAGCTTTCTTT. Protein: CASSLQGGNTEAFF. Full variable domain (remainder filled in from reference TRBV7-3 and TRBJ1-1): GAGVSQTPSNKVTEKGKYVELRCDPISGHTALYWYRQSLGQGPEFLIYFQGTGAADDSGLPNDRFFAVRPEGSVSTLKIQRTERGDSAVYLCASSLQGGNTEAFFGQGTRLTVV.